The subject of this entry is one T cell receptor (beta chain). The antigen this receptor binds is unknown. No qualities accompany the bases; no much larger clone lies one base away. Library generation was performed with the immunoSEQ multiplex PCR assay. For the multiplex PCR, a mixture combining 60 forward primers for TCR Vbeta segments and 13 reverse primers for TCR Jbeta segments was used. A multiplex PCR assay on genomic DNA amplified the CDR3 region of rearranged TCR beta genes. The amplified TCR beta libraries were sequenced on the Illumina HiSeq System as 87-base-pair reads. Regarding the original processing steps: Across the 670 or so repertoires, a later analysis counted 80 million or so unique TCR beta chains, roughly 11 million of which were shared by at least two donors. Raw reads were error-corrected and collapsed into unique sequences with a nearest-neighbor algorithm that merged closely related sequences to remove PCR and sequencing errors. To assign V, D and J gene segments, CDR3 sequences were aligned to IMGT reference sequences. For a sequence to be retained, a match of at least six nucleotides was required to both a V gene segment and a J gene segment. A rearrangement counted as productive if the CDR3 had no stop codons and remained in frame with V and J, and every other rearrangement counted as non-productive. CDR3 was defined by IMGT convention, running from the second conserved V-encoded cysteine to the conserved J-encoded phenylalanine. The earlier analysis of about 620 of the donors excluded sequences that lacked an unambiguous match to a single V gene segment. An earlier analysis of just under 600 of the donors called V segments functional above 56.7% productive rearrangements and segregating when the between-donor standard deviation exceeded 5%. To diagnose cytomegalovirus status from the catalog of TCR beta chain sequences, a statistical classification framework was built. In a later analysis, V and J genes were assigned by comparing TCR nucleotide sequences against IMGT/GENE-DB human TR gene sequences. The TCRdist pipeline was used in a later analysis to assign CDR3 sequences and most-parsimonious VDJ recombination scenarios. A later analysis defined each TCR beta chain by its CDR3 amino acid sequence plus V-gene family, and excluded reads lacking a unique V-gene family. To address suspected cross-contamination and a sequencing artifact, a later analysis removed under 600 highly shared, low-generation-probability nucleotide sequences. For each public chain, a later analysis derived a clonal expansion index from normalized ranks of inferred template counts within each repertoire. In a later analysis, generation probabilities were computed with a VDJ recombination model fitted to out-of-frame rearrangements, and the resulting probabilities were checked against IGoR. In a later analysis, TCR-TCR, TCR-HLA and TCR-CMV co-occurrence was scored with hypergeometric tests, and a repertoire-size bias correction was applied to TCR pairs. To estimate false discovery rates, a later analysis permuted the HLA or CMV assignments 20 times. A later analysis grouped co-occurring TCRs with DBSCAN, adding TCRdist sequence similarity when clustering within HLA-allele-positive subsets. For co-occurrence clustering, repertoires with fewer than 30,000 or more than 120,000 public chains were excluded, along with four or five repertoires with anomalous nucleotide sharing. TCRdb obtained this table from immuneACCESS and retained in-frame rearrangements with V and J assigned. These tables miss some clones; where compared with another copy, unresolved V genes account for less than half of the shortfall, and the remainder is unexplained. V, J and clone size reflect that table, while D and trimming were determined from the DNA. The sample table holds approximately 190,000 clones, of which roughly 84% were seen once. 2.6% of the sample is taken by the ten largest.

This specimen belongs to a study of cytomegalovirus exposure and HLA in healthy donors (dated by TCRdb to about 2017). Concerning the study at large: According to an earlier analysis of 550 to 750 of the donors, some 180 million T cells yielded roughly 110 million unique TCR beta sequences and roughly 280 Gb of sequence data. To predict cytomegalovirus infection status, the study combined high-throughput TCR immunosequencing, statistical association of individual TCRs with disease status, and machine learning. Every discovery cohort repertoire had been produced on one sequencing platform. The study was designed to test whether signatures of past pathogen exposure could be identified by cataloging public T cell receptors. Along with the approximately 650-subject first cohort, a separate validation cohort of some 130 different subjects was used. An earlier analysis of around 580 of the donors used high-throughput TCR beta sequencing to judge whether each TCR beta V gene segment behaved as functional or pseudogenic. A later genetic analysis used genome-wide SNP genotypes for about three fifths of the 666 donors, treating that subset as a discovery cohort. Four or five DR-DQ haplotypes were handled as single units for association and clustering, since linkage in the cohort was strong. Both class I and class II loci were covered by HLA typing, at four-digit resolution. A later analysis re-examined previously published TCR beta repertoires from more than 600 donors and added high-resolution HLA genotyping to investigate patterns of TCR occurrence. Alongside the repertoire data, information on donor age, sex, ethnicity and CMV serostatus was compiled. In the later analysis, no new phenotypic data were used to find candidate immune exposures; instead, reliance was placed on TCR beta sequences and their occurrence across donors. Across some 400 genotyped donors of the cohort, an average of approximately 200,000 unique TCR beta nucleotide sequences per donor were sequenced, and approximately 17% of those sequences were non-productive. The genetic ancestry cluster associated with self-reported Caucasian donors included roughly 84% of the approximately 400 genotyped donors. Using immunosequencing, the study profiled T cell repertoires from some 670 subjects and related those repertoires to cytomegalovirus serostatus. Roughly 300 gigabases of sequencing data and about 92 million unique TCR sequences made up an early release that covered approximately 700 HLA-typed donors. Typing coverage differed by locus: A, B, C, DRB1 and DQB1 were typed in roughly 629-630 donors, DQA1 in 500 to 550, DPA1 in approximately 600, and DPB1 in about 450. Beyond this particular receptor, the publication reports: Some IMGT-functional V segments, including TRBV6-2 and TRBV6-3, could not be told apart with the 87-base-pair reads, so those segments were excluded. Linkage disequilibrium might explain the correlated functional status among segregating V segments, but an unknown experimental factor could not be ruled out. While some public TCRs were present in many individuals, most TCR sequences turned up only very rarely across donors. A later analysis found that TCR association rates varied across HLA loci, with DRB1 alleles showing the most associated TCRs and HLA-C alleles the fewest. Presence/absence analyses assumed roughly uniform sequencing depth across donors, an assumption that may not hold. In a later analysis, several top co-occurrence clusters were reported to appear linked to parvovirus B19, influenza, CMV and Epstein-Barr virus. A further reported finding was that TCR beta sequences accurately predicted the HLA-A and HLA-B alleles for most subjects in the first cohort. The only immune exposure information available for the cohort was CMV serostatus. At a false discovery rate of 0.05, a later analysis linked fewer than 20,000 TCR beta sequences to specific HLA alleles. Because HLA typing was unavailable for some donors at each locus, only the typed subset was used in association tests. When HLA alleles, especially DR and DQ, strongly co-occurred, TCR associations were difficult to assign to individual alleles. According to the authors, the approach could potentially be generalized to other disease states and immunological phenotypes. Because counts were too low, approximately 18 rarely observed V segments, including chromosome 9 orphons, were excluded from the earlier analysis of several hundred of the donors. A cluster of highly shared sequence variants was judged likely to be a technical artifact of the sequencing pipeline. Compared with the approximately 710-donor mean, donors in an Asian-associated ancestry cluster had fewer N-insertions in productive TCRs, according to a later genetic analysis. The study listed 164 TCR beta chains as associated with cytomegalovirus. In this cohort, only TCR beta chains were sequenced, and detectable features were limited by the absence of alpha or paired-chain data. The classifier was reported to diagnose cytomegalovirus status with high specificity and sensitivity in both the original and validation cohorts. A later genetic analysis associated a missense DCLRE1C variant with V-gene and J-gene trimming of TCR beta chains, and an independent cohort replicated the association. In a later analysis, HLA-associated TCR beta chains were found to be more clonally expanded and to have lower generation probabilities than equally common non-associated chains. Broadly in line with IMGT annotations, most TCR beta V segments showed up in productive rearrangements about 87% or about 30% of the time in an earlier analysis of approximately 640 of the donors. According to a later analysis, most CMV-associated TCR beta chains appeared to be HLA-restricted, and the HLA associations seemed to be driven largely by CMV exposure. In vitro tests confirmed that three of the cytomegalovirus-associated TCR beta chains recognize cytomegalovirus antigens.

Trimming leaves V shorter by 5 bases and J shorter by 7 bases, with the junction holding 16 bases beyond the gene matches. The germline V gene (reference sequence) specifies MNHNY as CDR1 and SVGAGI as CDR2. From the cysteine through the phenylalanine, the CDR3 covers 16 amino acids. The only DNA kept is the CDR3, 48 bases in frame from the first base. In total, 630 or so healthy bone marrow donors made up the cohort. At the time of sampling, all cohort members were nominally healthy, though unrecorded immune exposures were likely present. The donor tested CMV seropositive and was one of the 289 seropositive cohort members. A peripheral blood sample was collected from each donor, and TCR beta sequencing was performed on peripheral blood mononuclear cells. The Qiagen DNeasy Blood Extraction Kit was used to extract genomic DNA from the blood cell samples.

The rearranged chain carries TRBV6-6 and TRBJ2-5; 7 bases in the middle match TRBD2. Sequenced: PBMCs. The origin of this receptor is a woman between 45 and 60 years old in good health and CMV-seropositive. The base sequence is TGTGCCAGCAGTAACCCGGGGGAGCGGGGCCCGGGGACCCAGTACTTC. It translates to CASSNPGERGPGTQYF.